Presented here are 5 T cell receptor beta chains from one specimen sequenced in a study of CD8 T cells in ankylosing spondylitis (dated by TCRdb to 2016 to 2017). The investigation overall reported the following: A TCR beta motif of eight highly homologous amino acid variants appeared characteristic of blood from ankylosing spondylitis patients.

Antigen specificity for these receptors is unknown. Receptor libraries were prepared by 5' RACE. Sequencing was carried out with an Illumina HiSeq 2500. In TCRdb, the public reads were trimmed at Q25 with fastp and aligned with MiXCR, with productive beta chains retained. Every CDR3 protein is listed once, alongside the most common genes and DNA of its rows. For this sample the table gives 800,000 to 900,000 distinct CDR3 sequences, of which about 10% were detected only once. The ten biggest clones cover about 0.49% of the sample. Source material: blood, either unsorted or a sorted T cell fraction (not recorded which). Receptors were obtained from a male donor with ankylosing spondylitis.

This chain connects TRBV29-1 to TRBJ1-1; D unresolved. Germline V gene lookup returns CDR1 SQVTM and CDR2 ANQGSEA. V was trimmed by 7 bases and J by 3 bases, leaving 15 bases between them. The CDR3 is made up of 13 amino acids. The chain's CDR3 is CSGEVGDYTEAFF. The CDR3 nucleotides are TGCAGCGGTGAGGTAGGAGACTACACTGAAGCTTTCTTT.

V is TRBV4-1 and J is TRBJ1-3; D ambiguous. Germline CDR1 is MGHRA and CDR2 is YSYEKL. V shed 0 bases and J shed 3 bases, with 12 bases lying between them. There are 16 residues in the CDR3. CDR3 amino acids: CASSQDLSNYGNTIYF. In nucleotides, the CDR3 is TGCGCCAGCAGCCAAGATTTATCAAACTATGGAAACACCATATATTTT.

This clonotype was detected ten times or more. The chain recombines TRBV20-1 with TRBJ2-1; 9 bases are a match to TRBD2. Germline values: CDR1 DFQATT, CDR2 SNEGSKA (reference sequence). The CDR3 is made up of 15 amino acids. Losses at the gene ends were 6 bases for V and 8 bases for J; bases not matched to a gene: 14. The DNA for the CDR3 is TGCAGTGCGGAGGATGGCGGGAGGGCCCGGGATGAGCAGTTCTTC. Translating it yields CSAEDGGRARDEQFF.

This clonotype was counted at least ten times. This chain connects TRBV11-2 to TRBJ2-1, with 9 bases lining up with TRBD2. The CDR3 totals 20 residues. V gave up 5 bases and J gave up 10 bases; unmatched junction bases: 27. Germline V gives CDR1 SGHAT, CDR2 FQNNGV. This chain's CDR3 is CASSRIGWLAGTTRTREQFF. DNA for the CDR3: TGTGCCAGCAGCCGAATCGGGTGGCTAGCGGGAACCACACGAACCCGGGAGCAGTTCTTC.

J is TRBJ1-5 and V is TRBV28, with D uncertain. This CDR3 has 13 amino acids. Germline V lookup: CDR1 MDHEN, CDR2 SYDVKM. Trimming cost V 4 bases and J 6 bases, with 10 bases left between them. The CDR3 region is CASSSRLAQPQHF. Written as DNA, the CDR3 is TGTGCCAGCAGTTCAAGGTTAGCTCAGCCCCAGCATTTT.